Reported below is one TCR beta chain. TCRdb keeps only in-frame clones here, not all; method: immunoSEQ multiplex PCR. The sample records about 67,000 clones, about four fifths being singletons. The data originate from a study of T cell responses to AZD1222 COVID-19 vaccine. CDR3 length: 18 residues. Germline V lookup: CDR1 SGHVS, CDR2 FNYEAQ. Trimming at V came to 1 base and at J to 3 bases, leaving 8 bases not matched to a gene. Material: peripheral blood, obtained 28 days after the second AZD1222 dose. The chain is built from TRBV7-6 and TRBJ2-7; 14 bases fit TRBD2. The sequence derives from an adult who received the AZD1222 COVID-19 vaccine. The DNA of the CDR3 is TGTGCCAGCAGCTTAGGGAATGGACTAGCGGGGGGCTTCTACGAGCAGTACTTC. Encoded protein: CASSLGNGLAGGFYEQYF. Drawing the rest from reference TRBV7-6 and TRBJ2-7, the complete variable domain is GAGVSQSPRYKVTKRGQDVALRCDPISGHVSLYWYRQALGQGPEFLTYFNYEAQQDKSGLPNDRFSAERPEGSISTLTIQRTEQRDSAMYRCASSLGNGLAGGFYEQYFGPGTRLTVT.